The 21 T cell receptor beta chains below come from one sample, sequenced in a study of OX40 agonist ivuxolimab in advanced cancers. TCRdb's copy holds only in-frame clones and misses some; the assay was immunoSEQ multiplex PCR. Counted here are 70,000 to 80,000 clones, around nine tenths occurring once; the ten biggest clones make up roughly 6%. Sequences were derived from CD4+ or CD8+ T cells sorted from blood, sampled in a trial of the OX40 agonist ivuxolimab. These receptors were collected from an adult with an advanced solid tumor such as melanoma, head and neck, liver or kidney cancer.

This clone has only one observation. This sequence joins TRBV28 and TRBJ2-1; TRBD2 matches 11 bases. The germline V gene has CDR1 MDHEN and CDR2 SYDVKM. Germline trimming cut 2 bases from V and 2 bases from J; bases unmatched to any gene: 5. This CDR3 is built from 17 residues. Here the CDR3 reads CASSLPETSGTYNEQFF. The CDR3 bases are TGTGCCAGCAGTTTACCTGAGACTAGCGGGACCTACAATGAGCAGTTCTTC.

V is TRBV10-3 and J is TRBJ2-2, with TRBD2 matching over 7 bases. The germline V gene has CDR1 ENHRY and CDR2 SYGVKD. V gave up 5 bases and J gave up 5 bases; unmatched junction bases: 8. This CDR3 is 15 amino acids long. The DNA for the CDR3 is TGTGCCATCAGTTTAGCGGGCGAGGGTACCGGGGAGCTGTTTTTT. Encoded protein: CAISLAGEGTGELFF.

The chain recombines TRBV7-9 with TRBJ2-5, with unresolved D. CDR1 is SEHNR, CDR2 FQNEAQ, per germline (reference sequence). V was cut by 5 bases and J by 1 base, with 8 bases left in between. The CDR3 sequence is 13 residues long. The CDR3 coding sequence is TGTGCCAGCAGCGTTCAGATCCAAGAGACCCAGTACTTC. Translated: CASSVQIQETQYF. The full variable domain, with the rest looked up from reference TRBV7-9 and TRBJ2-5, is DTGVSQNPRHKITKRGQNVTFRCDPISEHNRLYWYRQTLGQGPEFLTYFQNEAQLEKSRLLSDRFSAERPKGSFSTLEIQRTEQGDSAMYLCASSVQIQETQYFGPGTRLLVL.

The rearrangement uses TRBV6-1 and TRBJ2-1; 10 bases fit TRBD1. Germline V gives CDR1 MNHNS, CDR2 SASEGT. This CDR3 comprises 13 residues. V lost 6 bases, J lost 8 bases, and 4 bases stayed unmatched. The DNA of the CDR3 is TGTGCCAGCAGGGGACAGGGGATTGATGAGCAGTTCTTC. It encodes CASRGQGIDEQFF.

The V gene is TRBV12-5, the J gene TRBJ2-2; no firm D call. V was shortened by 1 base and J by 5 bases, with 2 bases between the two germline ends. The CDR3 contains 12 residues. Germline values: CDR1 LGHNT, CDR2 FRNRAP. The CDR3 DNA sequence: TGTGCTAGTGGTTTGGATACCGGGGAGCTGTTTTTT. It specifies CASGLDTGELFF.

The V gene is TRBV5-4, the J gene TRBJ2-1; TRBD1 aligns across 12 bases. Germline V gene lookup returns CDR1 SGHNT and CDR2 YYREEE (reference sequence). After removal of 4 bases from V and 10 bases from J, the junction contained 6 bases not matched to a gene. The CDR3 is made up of 14 amino acids. The CDR3: CASSGGTGGLEQFF. The CDR3 bases are TGTGCCAGCAGCGGAGGGACAGGGGGCCTAGAGCAGTTCTTC.

The chain carries TRBV7-6 and TRBJ2-3; possible D gene TRBD1, 5 bases. This CDR3 is 15 amino acids long. Germline V CDR1 and CDR2: SGHVS, FNYEAQ. Between the trimmed V and J ends, which lost 5 bases and 2 bases, there was a span of 14 bases. As DNA, the CDR3 is TGTGCCAGCAGCCCCGAATGGGGCCTCACAGATACGCAGTATTTT. Its translation is CASSPEWGLTDTQYF.

This clone came up a few times. The same CDR3 arises from other DNA sequences in this sample as well. The chain recombines TRBV4-3 with TRBJ2-4, with D perhaps assigned TRBD1 or TRBD2 (5 bases each). The CDR3 totals 15 residues. Per the germline V gene, CDR1 is LGHNA and CDR2 is YSLEER. V was trimmed by 4 bases and J by 1 base, leaving 11 bases between them. CDR3 protein: CASSRTGDAKNIQYF. The CDR3 DNA is TGCGCCAGCAGCCGGACCGGGGACGCCAAAAACATTCAGTACTTC.

V is TRBV19 and J is TRBJ1-4; D may be TRBD1 (5 bases). The CDR3 sequence is 14 residues long. The germline CDR1 and CDR2 sequences are LNHDA and SQIVND (reference sequence). Trimming took off 1 base at V and 16 bases at J, with 19 bases between the two ends. The CDR3: CASSIVPSDDSQFF. The CDR3 coding sequence is TGTGCCAGTAGTATAGTACCCAGCGATGACAGCCAGTTTTTT. Using reference TRBV19 and TRBJ1-4 for the parts outside the CDR3, the full variable domain is DGGITQSPKYLFRKEGQNVTLSCEQNLNHDAMYWYRQDPGQGLRLIYYSQIVNDFQKGDIAEGYSVSREKKESFPLTVTSAQKNPTAFYLCASSIVPSDDSQFFGSGTQLSVL.

The J gene is TRBJ2-3, the V gene TRBV6-5, with no clear D. V was shortened by 5 bases and J by 9 bases, with 18 bases between the two germline ends. From germline, CDR1 is MNHEY and CDR2 SVGAGI. CDR3 size: 14 residues. In DNA form, the CDR3 reads TGTGCCAGCAGTACCCTTCGGCAGGTCGGGACGCAGTATTTT. It is translated as CASSTLRQVGTQYF.

This chain uses TRBV9 with TRBJ1-2; TRBD1 matches at 7 bases. The length of the CDR3 is 14 residues. Germline CDR1 is SGDLS and CDR2 is YYNGEE. Trimming at V came to 2 bases and at J to 6 bases, leaving 7 bases not matched to a gene. The CDR3 nucleotides are TGTGCCAGCAGCGTGGGACAGTTGAACGATGGCTACACCTTC. It encodes CASSVGQLNDGYTF.

The chain couples TRBV7-2 to TRBJ2-7, with a possible D match to TRBD1 (6 bases). CDR3 size: 15 residues. The V end was cut by 3 bases, the J end by 4 bases, with 16 bases between. From germline, CDR1 is SGHTA and CDR2 FQGNSA. CDR3 in amino acids: CASSFPGTGKYEQYF. The CDR3 nucleotides are TGTGCCAGCAGCTTCCCCGGTACAGGGAAGTACGAGCAGTACTTC.

The chain recombines TRBV27 with TRBJ2-7, with D possibly being TRBD2 (5 bases). Trimming took 5 bases from V and 1 from J, leaving 15 bases between them. This CDR3 contains 15 residues. The germline V gene encodes CDR1 MNHEY and CDR2 SMNVEV (reference sequence). CDR3 coding DNA: TGTGCCAGCAGTGATCTGAGCGGAGGTTCCTACGAGCAGTACTTC. Its protein is CASSDLSGGSYEQYF.

The genes are TRBV9 and TRBJ1-4; D possibly corresponds to TRBD1 (5 bases). This CDR3 region has 17 residues. Germline loops: CDR1 SGDLS, CDR2 YYNGEE. The ends were cut back, 0 bases at V and 4 bases at J, with 16 bases in the middle. The CDR3 sequence: CASSVEGTGGGNEKLFF. In nucleotides, the CDR3 is TGTGCCAGCAGCGTAGAGGGAACGGGGGGTGGTAATGAAAAACTGTTTTTT.

The V and J genes are TRBV25-1 and TRBJ1-2; the D is unclear. This CDR3 has 14 amino acids. From germline, CDR1 is MGHDK and CDR2 SYGVNS. V shed 5 bases and J shed 8 bases, with 18 bases lying between them. This chain's CDR3 is CASSRIDSRGGYTF. The CDR3, as DNA: TGTGCCAGCAGTCGGATCGATTCCCGAGGGGGCTACACCTTC.

V gene TRBV19 combines with J gene TRBJ2-3; D not resolved. V gave up 3 bases and J gave up 0 bases, with 7 bases separating them. The CDR3 sequence is 14 residues long. Germline V CDR1 and CDR2: LNHDA, SQIVND (reference sequence). The CDR3: CASSISGSTDTQYF. DNA for the CDR3: TGTGCCAGTAGTATCTCGGGCAGCACAGATACGCAGTATTTT.

The chain is built from TRBV7-6 and TRBJ2-1; TRBD1 matches at 8 bases. Unmatched junction bases numbered 14, after V lost 3 bases and J lost 7 bases. Germline V lookup: CDR1 SGHVS, CDR2 FNYEAQ. The CDR3 is made up of 17 amino acids. CDR3 nucleotides: TGTGCCAGCAGCTTTTCCCCCCGGACAGGGTCTAGTAATGAGCAGTTCTTC. Its protein product is CASSFSPRTGSSNEQFF.

The rearrangement uses TRBV30 and TRBJ2-7, with D hard to call. The germline V gene encodes CDR1 GTSNPN and CDR2 SVGIG (reference sequence). This CDR3 has 14 residues. V gave up 2 bases and J gave up 3 bases, with 14 bases separating them. The CDR3 sequence: CAWSRAYPHYEQYF. The CDR3 DNA is TGTGCCTGGAGTCGGGCATACCCCCACTACGAGCAGTACTTC. The variable domain in full, with the rest retrieved from reference TRBV30 and TRBJ2-7, is SQTIHQWPATLVQPVGSPLSLECTVEGTSNPNLYWYRQAAGRGLQLLFYSVGIGQISSEVPQNLSASRPQDRQFILSSKKLLLSDSGFYLCAWSRAYPHYEQYFGPGTRLTVT.

The rearrangement links TRBV4-3 to TRBJ1-1; D is undetermined. V dropped 0 bases and J dropped 0 bases, with 11 bases sitting between them. The CDR3 sequence is 16 residues long. Germline V gene data show CDR1 as LGHNA and CDR2 as YSLEER. The CDR3 sequence: CASSQDLALLNTEAFF. The CDR3 coding sequence is TGCGCCAGCAGCCAAGACCTAGCACTCCTGAACACTGAAGCTTTCTTT.

The chain joins TRBV7-9 to TRBJ1-2; D unclear. Germline V gene lookup returns CDR1 SEHNR and CDR2 FQNEAQ (reference sequence). Trimming shortened V by 2 bases and J by 7 bases, and 11 bases separated the two germline ends. The length of the CDR3 is 13 residues. DNA for the CDR3: TGTGCCAGCAGCTTAACAGCCATCCCTGGCTACACCTTC. Its protein product is CASSLTAIPGYTF.

This chain joins TRBV5-6 and TRBJ2-1; a weak D match, TRBD2 (6 bases). CDR3 length equals 14 residues. V shed 0 bases and J shed 9 bases, with 13 bases lying between them. In germline, CDR1 is SGHDT, CDR2 YYEEEE. The CDR3 sequence is CASSLDAGMVEQFF. The CDR3 nucleotides are TGTGCCAGCAGCTTGGATGCGGGAATGGTTGAGCAGTTCTTC. Using reference TRBV5-6 and TRBJ2-1 for the parts outside the CDR3, the full variable domain is DAGVTQSPTHLIKTRGQQVTLRCSPKSGHDTVSWYQQALGQGPQFIFQYYEEEERQRGNFPDRFSGHQFPNYSSELNVNALLLGDSALYLCASSLDAGMVEQFFGPGTRLTVL.